These 17 T cell receptor beta chains came from one sample sequenced in a study of graft-versus-host responses after intestinal transplantation. Their antigens remain unidentified. The data were produced by immunoSEQ multiplex PCR, yet TCRdb's version contains in-frame clones alone and is incomplete. The sample records some 88,000 clones, approximately 94% being singletons. The sample was unstimulated CD8+ T cells sorted from spleen or lymph node cells, taken before intestinal transplant. The source is a human donor who received an intestinal transplant.

The rearrangement joins TRBV5-1 to TRBJ2-7; weak D call: TRBD1 (5 bases). Per germline, CDR1 SGHRS and CDR2 YFSETQ. With 4 bases removed from V and 4 bases from J, the gap between germline ends came to 9 bases. The CDR3 runs to 12 residues. The CDR3 spells CASSIDSYEQYF. CDR3 DNA: TGCGCCAGCAGCATCGACAGTTACGAGCAGTACTTC.

The chain combines TRBV5-1 with TRBJ1-1, with 7 bases that match TRBD1. V lost 0 bases and J lost 1; bases outside the gene matches: 0. The CDR3 runs to 14 residues. From germline, CDR1 is SGHRS and CDR2 YFSETQ. CDR3 sequence reads: CASSLGTGNTEAFF. Written as DNA, the CDR3 is TGCGCCAGCAGCTTGGGGACAGGGAACACTGAAGCTTTCTTT.

This chain joins TRBV11-2 and TRBJ2-2, with 9 bases fitting TRBD1. The CDR3 runs 16 residues. V shed 2 bases and J 0 bases; nucleotides not matched to a gene: 1. CDR1 and CDR2 from the germline V gene are SGHAT and FQNNGV. The chain's CDR3 is CASSLWTGANTGELFF. The CDR3 region has the DNA TGTGCCAGCAGCTTATGGACAGGGGCGAACACCGGGGAGCTGTTTTTT.

This clone has only one observation. V and J are TRBV19 and TRBJ2-1; perhaps TRBD2 as D (6 bases). The length of the CDR3 is 12 residues. The germline V and J ends were trimmed by 5 bases and 9 bases, with 11 bases remaining between them. Germline assignment: CDR1 LNHDA and CDR2 SQIVND (reference sequence). The CDR3 DNA follows: TGTGCCAGTAGTGCCGGTAGCGGTGAGCAGTTCTTC. It is translated as CASSAGSGEQFF.

CDR3 loop: CASSQDGGTGYNEQFF. DNA for the CDR3: TGTGCCAGCAGCCAAGATGGAGGGACGGGCTACAATGAGCAGTTCTTC. The chain carries TRBV4-2 and TRBJ2-1; D possibly corresponds to TRBD2 (6 bases). V was pared by 0 bases and J by 3 bases, with 12 bases between. This CDR3 is 16 amino acids long. Germline values: CDR1 LGHNA, CDR2 YNFKEQ.

Only one count was recorded for this clone. The V and J genes are TRBV19 and TRBJ1-5; D unclear. This CDR3 is built from 16 residues. Germline CDR1 LNHDA, CDR2 SQIVND (reference sequence). Deletions cut 0 bases from V and 11 bases from J, with 20 bases between. The CDR3 loop reads CASSIDPARPFGSQHF. The CDR3 DNA follows: TGTGCCAGTAGTATAGATCCGGCCAGGCCGTTTGGGTCCCAGCATTTT.

The chain carries TRBV19 and TRBJ1-2; 7 nucleotides line up with TRBD1. Germline CDR1 reads LNHDA; CDR2 reads SQIVND (reference sequence). The CDR3 is 15 residues long. J gave up 4 bases and V 7 bases, and 12 bases lay outside the gene matches. The CDR3 sequence: CASKGTGAGVYGYTF. The CDR3 coding sequence is TGTGCCAGTAAAGGAACAGGGGCAGGAGTCTATGGCTACACCTTC.

This sequence joins TRBV27 and TRBJ1-1; 7 positions agree with TRBD1. Germline V gene lookup returns CDR1 MNHEY and CDR2 SMNVEV (reference sequence). Trimming took 6 bases from V and 5 from J; bases not matched to a gene: 12. The CDR3 has 15 amino acids. The CDR3 region is CASSQIIQGRTEAFF. CDR3 DNA sequence: TGTGCCAGCAGCCAAATAATACAGGGGAGGACTGAAGCTTTCTTT.

V is TRBV30 and J is TRBJ1-2; 9 nucleotides agree with TRBD1. V lost 2 bases, J lost 6 bases, and 10 bases stayed unmatched. The CDR3 extends over 15 amino acids. Germline V lookup: CDR1 GTSNPN, CDR2 SVGIG (reference sequence). The CDR3, as DNA: TGTGCCTGGAGTCTCATCCCGGGACAGGGCGATGGCTACACCTTC. As protein: CAWSLIPGQGDGYTF.

The chain has TRBV27 and TRBJ1-4, with 8 bases fitting TRBD1. Germline V lookup: CDR1 MNHEY, CDR2 SMNVEV (reference sequence). The ends lost 8 bases at V and 8 bases at J; junction bases unmatched: 10. The CDR3 is 14 residues long. CDR3 sequence reads: CASLVRGRGEKLFF. CDR3 DNA: TGTGCCAGCCTTGTCAGGGGGCGAGGGGAAAAACTGTTTTTT.

This clone was picked up one time. V usage is TRBV6-5 and J usage is TRBJ2-1, with 8 bases aligning to TRBD2. Germline values: CDR1 MNHEY, CDR2 SVGAGI. This CDR3 comprises 15 residues. V lost 4 bases to trimming and J lost 4 bases; unmatched junction nucleotides: 6. CDR3: CASSSHSGEYNEQFF. In DNA, the CDR3 is TGTGCCAGCAGTTCCCATAGCGGGGAGTACAATGAGCAGTTCTTC.

The V call is TRBV7-2, the J call TRBJ2-5; the match to TRBD2 covers 9 bases. The length of the CDR3 is 17 residues. The J segment lost 5 bases and the V segment lost 2 bases, leaving 12 bases of the junction unmatched. Germline loops: CDR1 SGHTA, CDR2 FQGNSA. CDR3 amino acids: CASSLRGLRGGPETQYF. In DNA form, the CDR3 reads TGTGCCAGCAGCTTAAGGGGATTGCGGGGGGGGCCGGAGACCCAGTACTTC.

The chain recombines TRBV29-1 with TRBJ2-3, with D possibly matching TRBD1 (7 bases). This CDR3 comprises 14 residues. V lost 4 bases, J lost 0 bases, and 11 bases lay in between. Germline lookup yields CDR1 SQVTM and CDR2 ANQGSEA. CDR3 protein: CSVGTGLSTDTQYF. CDR3 DNA: TGCAGCGTTGGGACAGGACTAAGCACAGATACGCAGTATTTT.

The CDR3 bases are TGTGCCAGCAGTTACTTTCGGGGGGACACCATATATTTT. Translating gives CASSYFRGDTIYF. The chain carries TRBV6-5 and TRBJ1-3, with a weak D call TRBD1 (5 bases). Trimming pared 1 base from V and 8 bases from J, leaving 9 bases between. Looked up from germline, CDR1 is MNHEY and CDR2 is SVGAGI. The CDR3 is made up of 13 amino acids.

This clone was recorded only once. The rearrangement joins TRBV4-3 to TRBJ1-2; a weak D match, TRBD1 (5 bases). The CDR3 runs to 16 residues. Germline V gene lookup returns CDR1 LGHNA and CDR2 YSLEER. Trimming shortened V by 4 bases and J by 8 bases, and 23 bases separated the two germline ends. CDR3 DNA sequence: TGCGCCAGCAGCCCCGGCTCAAGGGGCAGTCCAGAGGGCTACACCTTC. This sequence encodes CASSPGSRGSPEGYTF.

J is TRBJ1-1 and V is TRBV18, with 11 bases fitting TRBD1. The CDR3 runs 15 residues. Per germline, CDR1 KGHSH and CDR2 LQKENI. Trimming removed 0 bases from V and 6 bases from J; junction bases left unmatched: 3. DNA for the CDR3: TGTGCCAGCTCACCACCGGGACAGGGGGTCTCTGAAGCTTTCTTT. Protein: CASSPPGQGVSEAFF.

Written as DNA, the CDR3 is TGTGCCAGCAGCGTAGACCTAAACGCTGAAGCTTTCTTT. It codes for CASSVDLNAEAFF. This chain joins TRBV9 and TRBJ1-1; D is uncertain. This CDR3 is 13 amino acids long. The germline CDR1 and CDR2 sequences are SGDLS and YYNGEE. V shed 0 bases and J shed 6 bases, with 9 bases lying between them.